This T cell receptor beta chain was obtained from a study of blood T cell repertoires in COVID-19. Study-level information: COVID-19 samples from acute and convalescent phases originated in the United States, Italy and Spain.

This CDR3 is built from 13 residues. Germline CDR1 reads LNHDA; CDR2 reads SQIVND (reference sequence). Between the trimmed V and J ends, which lost 8 bases and 1 base, there was a span of 9 bases. Generated by immunoSEQ multiplex PCR, the TCRdb table keeps only in-frame clones and is missing some. The sample includes more than 150,000 clones, roughly 88% of them seen just once. This sequence originates from an elderly woman with acute or convalescent COVID-19. The material sequenced was peripheral blood. The chain couples TRBV19 to TRBJ1-5; TRBD1 is a possible D gene (6 bases). The CDR3: CASAGASNQPQHF. The CDR3 DNA sequence: TGTGCCAGTGCAGGGGCGAGCAATCAGCCCCAGCATTTT.